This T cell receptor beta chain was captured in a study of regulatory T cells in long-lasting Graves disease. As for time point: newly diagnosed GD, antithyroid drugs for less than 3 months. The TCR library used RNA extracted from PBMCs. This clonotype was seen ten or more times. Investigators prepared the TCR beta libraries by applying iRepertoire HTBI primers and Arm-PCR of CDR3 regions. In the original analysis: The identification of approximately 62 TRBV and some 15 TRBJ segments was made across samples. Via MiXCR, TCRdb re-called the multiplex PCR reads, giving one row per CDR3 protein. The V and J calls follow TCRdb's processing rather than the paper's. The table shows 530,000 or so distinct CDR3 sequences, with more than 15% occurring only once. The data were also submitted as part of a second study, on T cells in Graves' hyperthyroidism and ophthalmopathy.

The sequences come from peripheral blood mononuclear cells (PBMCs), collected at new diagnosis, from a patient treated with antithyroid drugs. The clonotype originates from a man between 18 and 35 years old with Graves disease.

CDR3 in DNA: TGTGCCAGCAGTTTACGGGACAGGGGTAGGTCACCCCTCCACTTT. Protein: CASSLRDRGRSPLHF. The J gene is TRBJ1-6, the V gene TRBV27, with 10 bases aligning to TRBD1. CDR1 and CDR2 (germline): MNHEY, SMNVEV (reference sequence). CDR3 length: 15 amino acids. V shed 2 bases, J shed 10 bases, and the junction held 5 bases outside the gene matches.